This T cell receptor (beta chain) emerged from a study of shared clonotypes between healthy human individuals. Looked up from germline, CDR1 is SGHRS and CDR2 is YFSETQ. The V end lost 0 bases, the J end lost 4 bases, and 10 bases lay between the germline ends. The CDR3 sequence is 15 residues long. Worth noting for this clone: In the same sample, other DNA sequences code for this CDR3.

The repertoire was sequenced with immunoSEQ multiplex PCR; TCRdb's copy has only in-frame clones and lacks some. The sample yields approximately 440,000 clones, approximately 77% seen once. V gene TRBV5-1 combines with J gene TRBJ2-2; no definite D call. This TCR derives from a woman in her forties in good health. Some clones in this sample may be carry-over from other donors' samples. The specimen was PBMCs. The CDR3 nucleotides are TGCGCCAGCAGCTTGGGTACCCACGGCACCGGGGAGCTGTTTTTT. Translation gives CASSLGTHGTGELFF. Using reference TRBV5-1 and TRBJ2-2 for the parts outside the CDR3, the full variable domain is KAGVTQTPRYLIKTRGQQVTLSCSPISGHRSVSWYQQTPGQGLQFLFEYFSETQRNKGNFPGRFSGRQFSNSRSEMNVSTLELGDSALYLCASSLGTHGTGELFFGEGSRLTVL.